This note documents a single T cell receptor beta chain sequence. Measured with immunoSEQ multiplex PCR; TCRdb has only the in-frame clones, and not every one. The sample contains 130,000 or so clones, under 90% of which appear only once. Germline CDR1 and CDR2: LGHNA and YNFKEQ. This CDR3 region has 13 residues. V lost 2 bases and J lost 7, with 11 bases in between. This specimen belongs to a study of blood T cell repertoires in COVID-19. This TCR derives from a woman aged 60-75 years with acute or convalescent COVID-19. Source material: peripheral blood. The rearrangement uses TRBV4-2 and TRBJ1-1; D gene ambiguous. CDR3 in DNA: TGTGCCAGCAGCCAATTTAGCGCGGGTGAAGCTTTCTTT. Its translation: CASSQFSAGEAFF.